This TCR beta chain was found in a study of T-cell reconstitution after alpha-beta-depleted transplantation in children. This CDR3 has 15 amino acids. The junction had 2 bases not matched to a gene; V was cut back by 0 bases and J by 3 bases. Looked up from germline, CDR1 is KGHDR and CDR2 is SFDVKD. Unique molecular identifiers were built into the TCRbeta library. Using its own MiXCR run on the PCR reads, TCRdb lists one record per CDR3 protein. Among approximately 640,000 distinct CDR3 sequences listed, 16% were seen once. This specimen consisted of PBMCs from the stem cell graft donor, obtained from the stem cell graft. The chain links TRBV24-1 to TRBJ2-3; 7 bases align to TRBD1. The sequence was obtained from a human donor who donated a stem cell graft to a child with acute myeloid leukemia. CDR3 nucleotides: TGTGCCACCAGTGATTTGAGCAGGGGGACAGATACGCAGTATTTT. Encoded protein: CATSDLSRGTDTQYF.